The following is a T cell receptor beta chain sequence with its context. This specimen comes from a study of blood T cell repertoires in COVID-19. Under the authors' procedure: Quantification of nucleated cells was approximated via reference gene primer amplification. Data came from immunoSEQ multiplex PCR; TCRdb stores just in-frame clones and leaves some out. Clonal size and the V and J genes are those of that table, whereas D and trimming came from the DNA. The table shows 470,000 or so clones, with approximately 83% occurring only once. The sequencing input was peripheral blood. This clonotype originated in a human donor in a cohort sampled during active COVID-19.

The CDR3, as DNA: TGCGCCAGCAGCTCGGCGGTAGGACTAGCGGGAGGGCCGTGGAGAGAGCAGTACTTC. It encodes CASSSAVGLAGGPWREQYF. The V gene is TRBV5-1, the J gene TRBJ2-7, with 15 bases lining up with TRBD2. With 3 bases clipped from V and 7 bases from J, the junction kept 17 bases outside the gene matches. The CDR3 runs 19 residues. In germline, CDR1 is SGHRS, CDR2 YFSETQ.